Sequencing of this T cell receptor beta chain was carried out in a study of T-cell memory formation after mild COVID-19 (dated by TCRdb to about 2021). Background for the entire study: TCR sequence clusters from the two donors were largely donor specific. The cohort comprised two young, previously healthy adult volunteers, one female and one male. T-cell clones expanding and contracting after mild COVID-19 in two donors were tracked by longitudinal TCRalpha and TCRbeta repertoire sequencing. Here is what the overall study found, with its caveats: Contracting CD4+ clones were found mainly in CM and EM memory subsets, while CD8+ clones were enriched in EMRA. Whether the second-wave clones peaking on day 37 were SARS-CoV-2 specific was not confirmed. Some responding clones were found in pre-infection memory, which suggests that pre-existing cross-reactive memory T cells took part in the SARS-CoV-2 response. From day 15 to 85, contracting clones showed balanced CD4/CD8 phenotypes, whereas a second wave of clones that expanded from day 15 to 37 leaned towards CD4+. Only a couple of mild cases were covered in the study, and larger cohorts including severe cases with pre-infection samples were considered necessary.

Ficoll-Paque density gradient centrifugation was the method used to isolate PBMCs. Comments on this clonotype: No cognate antigen has been identified for it. It has no much larger one-base neighbor in the sample; base qualities were not kept.

Germline trimming amounts to 5 bases on V and 0 bases on J, with 7 as the count of junction bases outside the gene matches. From its cysteine to its phenylalanine, the CDR3 spans 15 amino acids. Only the CDR3 DNA is retained, 45 bases long and in frame from the first base. CDR1 and CDR2 were assigned from the germline V gene as SGHNT and YENEEA. TCRdb names Illumina NovaSeq 6000 as the instrument used. cDNA libraries for TCRalpha and TCRbeta were prepared by 5'RACE using constant-segment primers, with sample barcodes and unique molecular identifiers added. RNA was extracted from every sample with Trizol reagent. The libraries were amplified in two PCR steps, and the second step added a second sample barcode and Illumina TruSeq adapters. The libraries were sequenced on an Illumina NovaSeq using 2 x 150 bp paired-end reads. The authors' analysis ran thus. Demultiplexing of reads and collapsing into UMI-guided consensus sequences were performed with migec v1.2.7. With mixcr v2.1.11, UMI consensuses were aligned to TRA and TRB V and J templates and assembled into clonotypes. Expanded or contracted clonotypes were those called significant by both edgeR and NoisET, with noise models trained on biological replicates. For edgeR calls, the thresholds were a false discovery rate-adjusted p below 0.01 and a log2 fold-change of 1. As an exploratory analysis of dynamics, PCA with hierarchical clustering was applied to max-normalized trajectories of the 1000 most abundant clonotypes. Each responding clone was given a CD4 or CD8 phenotype based on the CD4+ and CD8+ repertoires, which had been sequenced separately. TCRdb trimmed the raw reads at Q25, called clones with MiXCR and kept productive beta chains. Under each unique CDR3 protein, matching rows form one entry showing the most common genes and DNA. The V and J calls shown here were made by TCRdb, not taken from the authors' results. The sample records fewer than 90,000 distinct CDR3 sequences, roughly 13% of which are singletons. The ten most abundant clones make up 30% to 35% of the sample.

The chain couples TRBV11-3 to TRBJ2-7; TRBD1 aligns with 7 central bases. What was sequenced was PBMCs or a T cell subset sorted from them (not recorded which). This TCR came from an adult woman who had mild COVID-19 (a few samples of this study predate the infection). The sample titles of this study are shuffled in the database, so cell type and time point are left out; the donor was told from shared clones. The nucleotides are TGTGCCAGCAGCCAAAGCCGGGACAGCTCCTACGAGCAGTACTTC. The resulting protein is CASSQSRDSSYEQYF.